Here is one T cell receptor beta chain with its context. Its antigen remains unidentified. This record belongs to a study of T-cell reconstitution after alpha-beta-depleted transplantation in children. General study points: Reportedly, roughly two months post-transplant, alpha-beta T cells arose from several hundred expanded graft clones. Most T-cell counts and diversity one year after the transplant came from T cells that were newly produced. TCRbeta diversity was high at day 60 in some patients (a result of surviving recipient T cells and thymic progenitors).

This CDR3 contains 15 residues. Germline lookup yields CDR1 SQVTM and CDR2 ANQGSEA. V was shortened by 6 bases and J by 2 bases, with 19 bases between the two germline ends. Molecular barcoding with unique molecular identifiers was used for the TCRbeta library. MiXCR, applied by TCRdb to the PCR reads, yields one record per CDR3 protein. The sample carries about 440,000 distinct CDR3 sequences, around 46% recorded once. The receptor's source is a girl aged 2 to 9 with aplastic anemia, due to receive a stem cell transplant. Sequencing was performed on PBMCs, taken before TCRalphabeta/CD19-depleted stem cell transplant. This chain links TRBV29-1 with TRBJ1-2, with a possible D match to TRBD1 (5 bases). Here the CDR3 reads CSVAHSTRANYGYTF. The CDR3 bases are TGCAGCGTGGCGCACTCTACCAGGGCGAACTATGGCTACACCTTC.